These T cell receptor beta chains were read from a single sample in a study of lymphopenia after photon versus proton radiotherapy. Repertoires were generated with immunoSEQ multiplex PCR, while TCRdb's copy carries only in-frame clones and drops some. The sample has about 40,000 clones; 86% are singletons. Sequences were derived from peripheral blood, sampled from a patient treated with proton-based radiotherapy. The receptors were sampled from a woman in her seventies with pancreatic cancer. Some clones in this sample may be carry-over from other donors' samples. CDR3s include the opening cysteine and the closing phenylalanine or tryptophan. The D gene is left open where the match is weak. The size of a clone is reported for some rows only, either as once, few or many, or as a class for expanded clones.

abundance	v_gene	j_gene	d_gene	CDR3nt	CDR3aa
-	TRBV6-1	TRBJ2-3	-	TGTGCCACCCATCATGGGGCTACGCAGTATTTT	CATHHGATQYF
-	TRBV14	TRBJ1-4	TRBD1	TGTGCCAGCAGCCATGGAAAGACAGGGGTCGGCGAAAAACTGTTTTTT	CASSHGKTGVGEKLFF
-	TRBV29-1	TRBJ1-5	-	TGCAGCGTTGGGGACGGATTTTTAGGCAATCAGCCCCAGCATTTT	CSVGDGFLGNQPQHF
-	TRBV10-3	TRBJ2-7	TRBD2	TGTGCCATCAGTGATCGAGCGGGAATCTACGAGCAGTACTTC	CAISDRAGIYEQYF
-	TRBV7-9	TRBJ1-2	-	TGTGCCAGCAGCTTAGGTACAGGGTCTTTCTATGGCTACACCTTC	CASSLGTGSFYGYTF
-	TRBV30	TRBJ2-3	TRBD1	TGTGCCTGGAGGGACAGGGCCCGCACAGATACGCAGTATTTT	CAWRDRARTDTQYF
-	TRBV28	TRBJ1-2	TRBD1	TGTGCCAGCAGTCCCACGACAGGGGGCAAGGATGGCTACACCTTC	CASSPTTGGKDGYTF
-	TRBV7-9	TRBJ2-4	-	TGTGCCAGCAGCTTACCCCGGACAAACATTCAGTACTTC	CASSLPRTNIQYF
-	TRBV6-5	TRBJ1-1	TRBD1	TGTGCCAGCAGTCCTCCGACAGGGAGGAATACTGAAGCTTTCTTT	CASSPPTGRNTEAFF
few	TRBV6-6	TRBJ1-5	-	TGTGCCAGCAGTTACCCAGACGGCTGGACGGTAGCCCAGCATTTT	CASSYPDGWTVAQHF
once	TRBV29-1	TRBJ1-1	-	TGCAGCGTTGTCTGGCAAAAGAACACTGAAGCTTTCTTT	CSVVWQKNTEAFF
once	TRBV28	TRBJ1-1	-	TGTGCCAGCAGTTTGCACCAGGGACCTAACACTGAAGCTTTCTTT	CASSLHQGPNTEAFF
-	TRBV18	TRBJ1-1	-	TGTGCCAGCTCACCAACAGGGAACACTGAAGCTTTCTTT	CASSPTGNTEAFF
once	TRBV28	TRBJ1-2	-	TGTGCCAGCAGTTTACAACAGGCTAACTATGGCTACACCTTC	CASSLQQANYGYTF
-	TRBV30	TRBJ1-4	TRBD1	TGTGCCCGACAGGACAGGGCCTTCGCAACTAATGAAAAACTGTTTTTT	CARQDRAFATNEKLFF
once	TRBV4-3	TRBJ2-3	TRBD2	TGCGCCAGCAGCCGATCATTAGCGGGAGGGGGTCCAGATACGCAGTATTTT	CASSRSLAGGGPDTQYF
-	TRBV2	TRBJ1-3	-	TGTGCCGGGGGGGCAGGGCCTGGCTCTGGAAACACCATATATTTT	CAGGAGPGSGNTIYF
-	TRBV13	TRBJ2-3	-	TGTGCCAGCAGCTTAGGCCTAGTGGGGGTCCGGACAGATACGCAGTATTTT	CASSLGLVGVRTDTQYF
-	TRBV10-3	TRBJ2-7	-	TGTGCCATCAGTCTCGGGCAGGGTGGAGACGAGCAGTACTTC	CAISLGQGGDEQYF
-	TRBV11-2	TRBJ2-1	TRBD2	TGTGCCAGCAGCCCGCCCACCGGGACTAGCGGATACAATGAGCAGTTCTTC	CASSPPTGTSGYNEQFF
-	TRBV7-6	TRBJ2-7	TRBD1	TGTGCCAGCAGCTTAGTGGGGACAGGGGGCTTCTACGAGCAGTACTTC	CASSLVGTGGFYEQYF
-	TRBV28	TRBJ2-7	TRBD2	TGTGCCACCCTTATTGGACTAGCGGGAGGGTACGAGCAGTACTTC	CATLIGLAGGYEQYF